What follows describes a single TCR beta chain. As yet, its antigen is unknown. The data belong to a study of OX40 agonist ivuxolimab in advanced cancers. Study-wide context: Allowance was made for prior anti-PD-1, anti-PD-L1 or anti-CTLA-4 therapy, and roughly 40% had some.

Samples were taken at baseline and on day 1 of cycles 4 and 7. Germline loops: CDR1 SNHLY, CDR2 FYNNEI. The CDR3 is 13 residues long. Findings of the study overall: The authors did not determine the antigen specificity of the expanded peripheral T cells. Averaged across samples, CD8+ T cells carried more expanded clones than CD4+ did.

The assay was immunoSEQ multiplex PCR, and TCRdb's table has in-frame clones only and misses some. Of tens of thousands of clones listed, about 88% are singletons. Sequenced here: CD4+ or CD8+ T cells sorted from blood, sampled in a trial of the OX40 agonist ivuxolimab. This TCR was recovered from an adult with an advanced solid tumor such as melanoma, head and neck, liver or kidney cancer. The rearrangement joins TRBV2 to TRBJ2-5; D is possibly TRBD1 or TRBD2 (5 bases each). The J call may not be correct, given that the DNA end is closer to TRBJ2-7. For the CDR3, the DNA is TGTGCCAGTCGTGAGGGGCCCTCCTACGAGCAGTACTTC. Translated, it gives CASREGPSYEQYF.